The rows below give T cell receptor beta chains drawn from one sample of a study of monozygotic twins with inflammatory bowel disease. Reanalyzing the 5' RACE reads, TCRdb keeps one entry per CDR3 protein, without DNA. The sample holds 150,000 to 200,000 distinct CDR3 sequences. Sequenced input: blood. These receptors originate from a human donor with ulcerative colitis or Crohn's disease, or a healthy co-twin of an affected twin (not recorded which). CDR3s include the opening cysteine and the closing phenylalanine or tryptophan.

TRBJ2-1	TRBV20-1	CSARVGDSSSYNEQFF
TRBJ2-7	TRBV7-9	CASSQDGLSYEQYF
TRBJ1-1	TRBV27	CASGRDRGNTEAFF
TRBJ1-3	TRBV7-6	CASSLDSGPRSGNTIYF
TRBJ1-5	TRBV24-1	CATPSGSNQPQHF
TRBJ2-7	TRBV5-6	CASSLGTGTVSYF
TRBJ1-2	TRBV20-1	CSTLGQGNYGYTF
TRBJ1-2	TRBV6-2/TRBV6-3	CASSSTANYGYTF
TRBJ1-1	TRBV15	CATSRGSGRAFGAFF
TRBJ2-1	TRBV20-1	CSAIRVLGGYNEQFF
TRBJ2-5	TRBV2	CASSEGGYGETQYF
TRBJ2-3	TRBV28	CASSLEGITQDTQYF
TRBJ1-2	TRBV27	CASSPGQGPSYGYTF
TRBJ1-3	TRBV12-3/TRBV12-4	CASTLGQGTGNTIYF
TRBJ2-3	TRBV3-1	CASSQSGIAPNTQYF
TRBJ1-5	TRBV5-1	CASSLDPGRNQPQHF
TRBJ2-7	TRBV10-2	CASSEPGQGAHEQYF
TRBJ2-7	TRBV9	CASSVAGGATPYEQYF
TRBJ2-1	TRBV4-1	CASSHLDILSYNEQFF
TRBJ2-3	TRBV24-1	CATSDTGPWGTDTQYF
TRBJ2-1	TRBV21-1	CASSTFGTSERGEQFF
TRBJ2-5	TRBV4-2	CASSQDRQETQYF
TRBJ2-2	TRBV12-3/TRBV12-4	CASSLATGTGELFF
TRBJ2-3	TRBV12-3/TRBV12-4	CASKTLAGRTDTQYF
TRBJ2-2	TRBV6-4	CASSAQGTGELFF
TRBJ2-2	TRBV5-1	CASGTRDSVNTGELFF
TRBJ2-1	TRBV6-1	CASRPDIRSYNEQFF
TRBJ2-3	TRBV5-5	CASSGQGGWPDTQYF
TRBJ2-4	TRBV7-9	CASTPPVRGVWENIQYF
TRBJ1-6	TRBV27	CASSSGSLSNNSPLHF
TRBJ2-3	TRBV10-2	CASSESGKGLNTDTQYF
TRBJ1-2	TRBV6-1	CASNVDSGFYGYTF
TRBJ2-3	TRBV6-1	CASSTLSGTGPSTDTQYF
TRBJ1-3	TRBV4-2	CASSQRRMGDTIYF
TRBJ2-1	TRBV7-2	CASSLEASGRANEQFF
TRBJ2-3	TRBV6-5	CASSLFAQAGTDTQYF
TRBJ1-5	TRBV20-1	CSARTGRKPQHF
TRBJ2-4	TRBV5-1	CASSRDRDNIQYF
TRBJ1-1	TRBV14	CASSQERVGVKAFF